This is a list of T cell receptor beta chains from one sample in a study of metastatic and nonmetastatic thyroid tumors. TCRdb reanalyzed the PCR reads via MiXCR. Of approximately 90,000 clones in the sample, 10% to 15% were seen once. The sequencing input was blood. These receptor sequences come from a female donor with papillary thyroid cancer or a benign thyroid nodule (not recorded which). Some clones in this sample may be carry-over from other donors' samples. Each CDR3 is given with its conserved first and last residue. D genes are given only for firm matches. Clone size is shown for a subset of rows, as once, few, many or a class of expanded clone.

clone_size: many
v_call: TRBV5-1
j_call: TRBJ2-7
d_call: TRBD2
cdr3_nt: TGCGCCAGCAGCTTGGGGGGGACTAGCGGTTACGAGCAGTACTTC
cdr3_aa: CASSLGGTSGYEQYF

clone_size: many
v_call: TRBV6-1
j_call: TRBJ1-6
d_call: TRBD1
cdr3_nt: TGTGCCAGCAGTCCGGACAGGGAGCGTTCACCCCTCCACTTT
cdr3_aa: CASSPDRERSPLHF

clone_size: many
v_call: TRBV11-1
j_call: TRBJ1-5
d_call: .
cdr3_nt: TGTGCCAGCAGCCCAGGGTCGGGGGCTGGTAATCAGCCCCAGCATTTT
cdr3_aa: CASSPGSGAGNQPQHF

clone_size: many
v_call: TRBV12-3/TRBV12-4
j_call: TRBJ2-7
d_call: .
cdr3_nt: TGTGCCAGCAGTTTAGCCGGACAGCCCTACGAGCAGTACTTC
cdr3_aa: CASSLAGQPYEQYF

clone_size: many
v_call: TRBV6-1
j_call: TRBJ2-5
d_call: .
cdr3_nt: TGTGCCAGCATGAAGGAAAGAGCCCAGTACTTC
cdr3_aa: CASMKERAQYF

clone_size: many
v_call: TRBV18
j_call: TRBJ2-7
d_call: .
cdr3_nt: TGTGCCAGCTCACTAGGAAGGGGCGAGCAGTACTTC
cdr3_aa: CASSLGRGEQYF

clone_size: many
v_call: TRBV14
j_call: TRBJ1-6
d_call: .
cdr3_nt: TGTGCCAGCAGCCAAGTCCCAGGATCCCTCCACTTT
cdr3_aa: CASSQVPGSLHF

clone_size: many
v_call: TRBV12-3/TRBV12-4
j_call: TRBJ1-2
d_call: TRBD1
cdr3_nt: TGTGCCAGCAGTGGGGGGACAGGGGTAGGCTATGGCTACACCTTC
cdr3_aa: CASSGGTGVGYGYTF

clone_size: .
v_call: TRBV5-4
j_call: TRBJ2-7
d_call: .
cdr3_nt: TGTGCCAGCAGCTCGGCTCGCGACATGGAGCAGTACTTC
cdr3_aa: CASSSARDMEQYF

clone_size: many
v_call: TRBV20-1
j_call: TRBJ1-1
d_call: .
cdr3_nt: TGCAGTGCTAGGGAGGGGGTGGGCACTGAAGCTTTCTTT
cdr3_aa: CSAREGVGTEAFF

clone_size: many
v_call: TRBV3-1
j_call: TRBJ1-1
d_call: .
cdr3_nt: TGTGCCAGCAGCCTCCGGTCGGGGGGTGAAGCTTTCTTT
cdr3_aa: CASSLRSGGEAFF

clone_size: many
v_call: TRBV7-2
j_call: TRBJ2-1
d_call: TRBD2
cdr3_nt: TGTGCCAGCAGCTTAGGGACTAGCGGGAGAAGGGATGAGCAGTTCTTC
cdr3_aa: CASSLGTSGRRDEQFF

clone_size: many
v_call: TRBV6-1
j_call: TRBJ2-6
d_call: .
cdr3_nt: TGTGCCAGCAGTTCAGCCTCTGGGGCCAACGTCCTGACTTTC
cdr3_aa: CASSSASGANVLTF

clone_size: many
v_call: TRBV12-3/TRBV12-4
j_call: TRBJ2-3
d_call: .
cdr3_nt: TGTGCCAGCAGTTCCCAGGGCCCAGATACGCAGTATTTT
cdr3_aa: CASSSQGPDTQYF

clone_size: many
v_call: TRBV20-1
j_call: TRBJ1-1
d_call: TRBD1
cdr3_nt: TGCAGTGCTAGGCTTCGGGGACAGGGGTACACTGAAGCTTTCTTT
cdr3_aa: CSARLRGQGYTEAFF

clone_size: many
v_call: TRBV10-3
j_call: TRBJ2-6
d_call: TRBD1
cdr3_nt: TGTGCCAGCGCGGGACAGGGGGTCGGTGGGGCCAACGTCCTGACTTTC
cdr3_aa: CASAGQGVGGANVLTF

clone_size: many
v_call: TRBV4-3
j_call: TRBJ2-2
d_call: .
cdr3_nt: TGCGCCAGCAGCCCGGCCCCGGGCGACACCGGGGAGCTGTTTTTT
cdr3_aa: CASSPAPGDTGELFF

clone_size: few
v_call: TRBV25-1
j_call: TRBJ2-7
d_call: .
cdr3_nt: TGTGCGGGCAGTGTAGAACGGGGCTCCTACGAGCAGTACTTC
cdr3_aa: CAGSVERGSYEQYF

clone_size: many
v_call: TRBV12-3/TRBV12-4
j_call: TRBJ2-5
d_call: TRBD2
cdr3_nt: TGTGCCAGCAGTACACCGGGGGGGGAGACCCAGTACTTC
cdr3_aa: CASSTPGGETQYF

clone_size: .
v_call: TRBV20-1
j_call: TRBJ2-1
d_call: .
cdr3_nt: TGCAGTGCTAGACCCCCGGGTACTCGCTACAATGAGCAGTTCTTC
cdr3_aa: CSARPPGTRYNEQFF

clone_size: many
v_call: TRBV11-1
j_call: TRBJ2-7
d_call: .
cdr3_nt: TGTGCCAGCAGTCTAGGGGGGGCGAACGAGCAGTACTTC
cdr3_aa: CASSLGGANEQYF

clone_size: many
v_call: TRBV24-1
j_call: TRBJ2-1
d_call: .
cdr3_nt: TGTGCCACCAGTGACCCGGGACCCTACAATGAGCAGTTCTTC
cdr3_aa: CATSDPGPYNEQFF

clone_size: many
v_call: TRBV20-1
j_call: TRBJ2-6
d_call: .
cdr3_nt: TGCAGTGCTAGAGGGGGGGGCATTGTCGGGGCCAACGTCCTGACTTTC
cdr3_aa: CSARGGGIVGANVLTF

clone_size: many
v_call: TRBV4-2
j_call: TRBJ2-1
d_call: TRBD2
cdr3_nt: TGTGCCAGCAGCGGCGGTCTAGCGGGATCGTCCAAAAATGAGCAGTTCTTC
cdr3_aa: CASSGGLAGSSKNEQFF

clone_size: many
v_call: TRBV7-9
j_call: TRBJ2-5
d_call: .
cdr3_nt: TGTGCCAGCAGCCCGGGATCCAGTAGCCAGACCCAGTACTTC
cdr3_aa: CASSPGSSSQTQYF

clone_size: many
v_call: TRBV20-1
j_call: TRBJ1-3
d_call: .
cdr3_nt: TGCAGTGCTAGACACCCAACCGAGGTTCGGTCGTTCTCTGGAAACACCATATATTTT
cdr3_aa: CSARHPTEVRSFSGNTIYF

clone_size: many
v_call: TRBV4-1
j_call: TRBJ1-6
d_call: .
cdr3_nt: TGCGCCAGCAGCCGCGGGCCCGACAGCGACTATAATTCACCCCTCCACTTT
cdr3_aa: CASSRGPDSDYNSPLHF

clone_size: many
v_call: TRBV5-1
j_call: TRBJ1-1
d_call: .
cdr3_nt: TGCGCCAGCAGCTGGGGACAGAACACTGAAGCTTTCTTT
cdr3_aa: CASSWGQNTEAFF

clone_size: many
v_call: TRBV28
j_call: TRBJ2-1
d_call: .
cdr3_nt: TGTGCCAGCAGTTTACCAAGCGGATCCGGTCGAAATGAGCAGTTCTTC
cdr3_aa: CASSLPSGSGRNEQFF

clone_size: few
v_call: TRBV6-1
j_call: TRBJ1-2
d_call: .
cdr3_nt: TGTGCCAGCAGTGTGGCACGAGTGGGGTATGGCTACACCTTC
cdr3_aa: CASSVARVGYGYTF

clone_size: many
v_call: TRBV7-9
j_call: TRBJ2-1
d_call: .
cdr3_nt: TGTGCCAGCAGCCCAACGGACGGAGCCTACAATGAGCAGTTCTTC
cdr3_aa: CASSPTDGAYNEQFF

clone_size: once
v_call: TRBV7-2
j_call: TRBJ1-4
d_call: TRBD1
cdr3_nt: TGTGCCAGCAGTCTAGCCTACGGGACAGTTAATGAAAAACTGATTTTT
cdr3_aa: CASSLAYGTVNEKLIF

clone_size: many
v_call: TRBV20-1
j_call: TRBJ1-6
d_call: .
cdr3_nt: TGCAGTGTGGCGGGGGTAGGTTCACCCCTCCACTTT
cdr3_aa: CSVAGVGSPLHF

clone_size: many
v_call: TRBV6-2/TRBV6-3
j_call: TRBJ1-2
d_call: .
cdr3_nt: TGTGCCAGCACCGACCCGAGCAGGCTGGACTATGGCTACACCTTC
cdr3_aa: CASTDPSRLDYGYTF

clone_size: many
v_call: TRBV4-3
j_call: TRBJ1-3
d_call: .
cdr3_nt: TGCGCCAGCAGCCAAGGTGTCTGGGTAAACACCATATATTTT
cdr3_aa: CASSQGVWVNTIYF

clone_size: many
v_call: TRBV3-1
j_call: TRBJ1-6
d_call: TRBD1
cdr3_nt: TGTGCCAGCAGCCTCCGGACCCCCAGGGGGTCACCCCTCCACTTT
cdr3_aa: CASSLRTPRGSPLHF

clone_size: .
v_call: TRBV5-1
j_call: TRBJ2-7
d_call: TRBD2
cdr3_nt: TGCGCCAGCAGCGACAGTCTCGGGGGAGGGCCTAACGAGCAGTACTTC
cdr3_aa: CASSDSLGGGPNEQYF

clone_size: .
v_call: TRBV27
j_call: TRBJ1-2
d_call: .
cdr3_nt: TGTGCCAGCAGTACGGGACTGACGCTTAACTATGGCTACACCTTC
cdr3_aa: CASSTGLTLNYGYTF

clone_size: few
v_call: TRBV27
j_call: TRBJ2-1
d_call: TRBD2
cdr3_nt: TGTGCCAGCATTTTAGATCCCACTAGCGGGAGTGCCGAGCAGTTCTTC
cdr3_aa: CASILDPTSGSAEQFF

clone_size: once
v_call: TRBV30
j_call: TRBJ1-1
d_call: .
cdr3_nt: TGTGCCGGCTGGATAAGCCCCGGGACACCAAACACTGAAGCTTTCTTT
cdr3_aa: CAGWISPGTPNTEAFF

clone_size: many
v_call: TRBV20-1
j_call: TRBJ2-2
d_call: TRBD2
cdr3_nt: TGCAGTGCTGGACCCTTTGGGGGAGGGCCGAACACCGGGGAGCTGTTTTTT
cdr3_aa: CSAGPFGGGPNTGELFF

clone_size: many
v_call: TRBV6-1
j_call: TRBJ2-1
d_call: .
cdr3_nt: TGTGCCAGCACAAGCTACAATGAGCAGTTCTTC
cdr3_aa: CASTSYNEQFF

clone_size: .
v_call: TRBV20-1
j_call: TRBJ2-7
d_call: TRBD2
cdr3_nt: TGCAGTGCTAGAGTAGCGGGGGGCAACTCCTACGAGCAGTACTTC
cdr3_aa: CSARVAGGNSYEQYF

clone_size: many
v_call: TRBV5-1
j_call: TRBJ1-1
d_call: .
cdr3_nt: TGCGCCAGCAGCCGCAGGGGCGGCGACACTGAAGCTTTCTTT
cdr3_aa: CASSRRGGDTEAFF

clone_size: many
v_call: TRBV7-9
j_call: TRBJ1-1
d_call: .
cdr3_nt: TGTGCCAGCAGCGACCGAACAGGTAACACTGAAGCTTTCTTT
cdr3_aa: CASSDRTGNTEAFF

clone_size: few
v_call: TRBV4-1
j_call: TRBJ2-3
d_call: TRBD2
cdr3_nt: TGCGCCAGCAGCCAAGAAGGAGCGGGAGGGCCGGCAGATACGCAGTATTTT
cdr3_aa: CASSQEGAGGPADTQYF

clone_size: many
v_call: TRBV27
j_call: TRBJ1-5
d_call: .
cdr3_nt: TGTGCCAGCAGTTTATCCCCCTCCTGGGGGAGCAATCAGCCCCAGCATTTT
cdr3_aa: CASSLSPSWGSNQPQHF

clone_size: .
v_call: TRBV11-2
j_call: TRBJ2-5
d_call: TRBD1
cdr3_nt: TGTGCCAGCAGCTTAGAGATGGGGACAGGGGGCATAAAGACCCAGTACTTC
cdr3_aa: CASSLEMGTGGIKTQYF

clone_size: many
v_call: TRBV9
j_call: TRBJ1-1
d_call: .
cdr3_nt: TGTGCCAGCAGCGTGAGCTTGAACACTGAAGCTTTCTTT
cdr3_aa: CASSVSLNTEAFF

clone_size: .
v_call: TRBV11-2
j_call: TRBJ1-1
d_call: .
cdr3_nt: TGTGCCAGCAGCTTAGGTCCAAGCCGAGTCACTGAAGCTTTCTTT
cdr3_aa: CASSLGPSRVTEAFF

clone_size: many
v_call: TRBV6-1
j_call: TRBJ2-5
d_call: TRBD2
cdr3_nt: TGTGCCAGCAGTAGGAGCCTAGCGGGAGGGGAGGAGACCCAGTACTTC
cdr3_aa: CASSRSLAGGEETQYF

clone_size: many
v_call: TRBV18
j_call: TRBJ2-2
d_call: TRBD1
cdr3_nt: TGTGCCAGCTCATCTACCTCGACAGGGCTGCGGGCCGGGGAGCTGTTTTTT
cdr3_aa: CASSSTSTGLRAGELFF